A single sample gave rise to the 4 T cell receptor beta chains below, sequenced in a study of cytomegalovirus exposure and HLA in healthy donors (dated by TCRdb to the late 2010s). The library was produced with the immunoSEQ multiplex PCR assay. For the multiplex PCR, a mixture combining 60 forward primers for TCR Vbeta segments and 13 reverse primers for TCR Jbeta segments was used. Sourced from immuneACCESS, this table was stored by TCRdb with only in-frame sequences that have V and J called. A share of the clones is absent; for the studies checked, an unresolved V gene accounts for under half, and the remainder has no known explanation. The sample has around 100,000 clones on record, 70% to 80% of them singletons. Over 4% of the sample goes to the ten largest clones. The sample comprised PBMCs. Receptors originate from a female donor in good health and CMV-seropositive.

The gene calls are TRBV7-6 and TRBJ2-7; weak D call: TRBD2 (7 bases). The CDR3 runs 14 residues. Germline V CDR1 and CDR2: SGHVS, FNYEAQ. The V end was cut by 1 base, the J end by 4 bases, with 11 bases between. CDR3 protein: CASSLGGGGYEQYF. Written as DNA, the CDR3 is TGTGCCAGCAGCTTAGGGGGAGGGGGATACGAGCAGTACTTC.

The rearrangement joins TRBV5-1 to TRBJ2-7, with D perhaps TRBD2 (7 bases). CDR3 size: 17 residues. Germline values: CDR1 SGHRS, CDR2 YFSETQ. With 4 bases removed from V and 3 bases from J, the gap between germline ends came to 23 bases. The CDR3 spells CASSPSPPGGGGYEQYF. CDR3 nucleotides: TGCGCCAGCAGCCCTTCGCCCCCGGGGGGAGGGGGCTACGAGCAGTACTTC.

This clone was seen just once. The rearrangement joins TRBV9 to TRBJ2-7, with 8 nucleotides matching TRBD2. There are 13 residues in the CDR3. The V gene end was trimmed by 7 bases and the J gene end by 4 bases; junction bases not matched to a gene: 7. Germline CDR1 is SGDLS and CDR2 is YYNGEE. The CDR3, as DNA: TGTGCCAGCGGCCCGGGGGGGGGTTACGAGCAGTACTTC. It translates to CASGPGGGYEQYF.

In DNA form, the CDR3 reads TGCGCCAGCAGCTTGGCCTTGAGGGTTGGCACAGATACGCAGTATTTT. Translating gives CASSLALRVGTDTQYF. The chain links TRBV5-1 to TRBJ2-3; TRBD2 might be the D (5 bases). This CDR3 comprises 16 residues. V was trimmed by 0 bases and J by 1 base, leaving 12 bases between them. The germline CDR1 and CDR2 sequences are SGHRS and YFSETQ.